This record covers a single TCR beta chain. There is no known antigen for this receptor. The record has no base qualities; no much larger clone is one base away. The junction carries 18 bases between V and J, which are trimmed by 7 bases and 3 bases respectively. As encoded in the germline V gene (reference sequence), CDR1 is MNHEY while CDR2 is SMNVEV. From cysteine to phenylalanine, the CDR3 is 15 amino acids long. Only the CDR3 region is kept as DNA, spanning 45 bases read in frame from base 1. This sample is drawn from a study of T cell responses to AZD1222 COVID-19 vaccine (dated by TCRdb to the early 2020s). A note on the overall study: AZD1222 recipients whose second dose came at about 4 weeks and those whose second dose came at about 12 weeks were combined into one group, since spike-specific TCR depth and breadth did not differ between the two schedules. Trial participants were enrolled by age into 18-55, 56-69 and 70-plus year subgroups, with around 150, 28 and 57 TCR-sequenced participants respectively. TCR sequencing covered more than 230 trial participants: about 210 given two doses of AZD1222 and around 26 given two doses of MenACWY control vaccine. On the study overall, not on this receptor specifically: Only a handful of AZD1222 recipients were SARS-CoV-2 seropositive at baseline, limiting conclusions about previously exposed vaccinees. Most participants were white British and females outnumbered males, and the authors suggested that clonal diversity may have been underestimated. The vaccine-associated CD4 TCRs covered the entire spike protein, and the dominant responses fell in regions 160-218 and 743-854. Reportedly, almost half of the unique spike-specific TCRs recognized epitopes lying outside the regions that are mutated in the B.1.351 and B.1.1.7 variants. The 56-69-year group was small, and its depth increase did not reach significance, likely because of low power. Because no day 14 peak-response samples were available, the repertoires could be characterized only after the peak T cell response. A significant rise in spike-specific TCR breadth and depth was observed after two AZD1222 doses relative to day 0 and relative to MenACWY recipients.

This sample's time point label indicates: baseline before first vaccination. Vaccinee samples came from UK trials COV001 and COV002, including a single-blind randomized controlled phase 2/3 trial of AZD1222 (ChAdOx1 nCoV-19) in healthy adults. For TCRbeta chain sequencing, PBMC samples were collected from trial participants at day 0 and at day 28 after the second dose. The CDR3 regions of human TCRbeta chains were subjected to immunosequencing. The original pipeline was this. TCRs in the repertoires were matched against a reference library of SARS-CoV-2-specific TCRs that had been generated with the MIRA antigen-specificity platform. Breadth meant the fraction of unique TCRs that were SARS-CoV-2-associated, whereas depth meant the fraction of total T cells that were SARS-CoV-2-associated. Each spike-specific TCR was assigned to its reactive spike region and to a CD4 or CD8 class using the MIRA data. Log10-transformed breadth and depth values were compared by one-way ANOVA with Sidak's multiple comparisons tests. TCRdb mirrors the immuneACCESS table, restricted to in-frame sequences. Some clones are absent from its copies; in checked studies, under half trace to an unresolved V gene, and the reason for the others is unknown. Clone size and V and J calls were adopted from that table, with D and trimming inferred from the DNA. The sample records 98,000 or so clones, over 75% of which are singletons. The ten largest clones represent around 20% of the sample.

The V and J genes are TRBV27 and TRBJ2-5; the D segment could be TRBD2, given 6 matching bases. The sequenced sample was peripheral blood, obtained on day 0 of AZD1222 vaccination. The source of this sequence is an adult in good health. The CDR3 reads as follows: CASKGPGTSKETQYF. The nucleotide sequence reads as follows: TGTGCCAGCAAAGGTCCCGGGACTTCTAAAGAGACCCAGTACTTC.